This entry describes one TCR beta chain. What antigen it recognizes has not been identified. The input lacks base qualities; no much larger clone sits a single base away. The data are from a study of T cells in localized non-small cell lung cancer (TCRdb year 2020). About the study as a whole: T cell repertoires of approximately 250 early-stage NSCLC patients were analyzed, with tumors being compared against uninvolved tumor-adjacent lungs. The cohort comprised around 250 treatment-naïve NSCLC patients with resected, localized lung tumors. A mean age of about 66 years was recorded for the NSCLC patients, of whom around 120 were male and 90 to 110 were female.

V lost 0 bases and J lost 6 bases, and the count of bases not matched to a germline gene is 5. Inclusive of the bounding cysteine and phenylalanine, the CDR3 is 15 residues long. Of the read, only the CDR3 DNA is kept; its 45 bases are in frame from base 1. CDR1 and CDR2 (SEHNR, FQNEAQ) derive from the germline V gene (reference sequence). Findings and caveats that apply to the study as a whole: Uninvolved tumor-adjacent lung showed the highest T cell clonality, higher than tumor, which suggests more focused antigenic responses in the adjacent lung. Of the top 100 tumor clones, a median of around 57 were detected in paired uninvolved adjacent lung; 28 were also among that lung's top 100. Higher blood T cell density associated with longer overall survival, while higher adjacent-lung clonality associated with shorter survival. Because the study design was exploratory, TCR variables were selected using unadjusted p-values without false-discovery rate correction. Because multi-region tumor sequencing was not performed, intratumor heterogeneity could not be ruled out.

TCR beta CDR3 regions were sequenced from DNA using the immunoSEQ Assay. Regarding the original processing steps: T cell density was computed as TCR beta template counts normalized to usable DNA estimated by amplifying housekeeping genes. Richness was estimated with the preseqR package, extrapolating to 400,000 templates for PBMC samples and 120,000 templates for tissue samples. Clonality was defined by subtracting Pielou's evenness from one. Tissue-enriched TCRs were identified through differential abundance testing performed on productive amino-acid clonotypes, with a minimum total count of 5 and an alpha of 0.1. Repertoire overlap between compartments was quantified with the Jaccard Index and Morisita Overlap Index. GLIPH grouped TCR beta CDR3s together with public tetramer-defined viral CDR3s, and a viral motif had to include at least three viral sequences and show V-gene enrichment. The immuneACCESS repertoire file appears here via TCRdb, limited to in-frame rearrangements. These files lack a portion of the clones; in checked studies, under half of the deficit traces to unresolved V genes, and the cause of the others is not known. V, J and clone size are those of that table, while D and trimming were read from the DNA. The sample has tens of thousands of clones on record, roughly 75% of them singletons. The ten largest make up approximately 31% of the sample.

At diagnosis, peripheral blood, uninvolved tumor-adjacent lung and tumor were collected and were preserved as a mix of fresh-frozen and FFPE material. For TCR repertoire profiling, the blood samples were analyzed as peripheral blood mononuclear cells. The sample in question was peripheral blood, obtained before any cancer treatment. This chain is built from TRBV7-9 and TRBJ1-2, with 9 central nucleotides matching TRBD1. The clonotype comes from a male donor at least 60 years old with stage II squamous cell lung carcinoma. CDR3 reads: CASSLARDRDHGYTF. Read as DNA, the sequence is TGTGCCAGCAGCTTAGCAAGGGACAGGGACCATGGCTACACCTTC.